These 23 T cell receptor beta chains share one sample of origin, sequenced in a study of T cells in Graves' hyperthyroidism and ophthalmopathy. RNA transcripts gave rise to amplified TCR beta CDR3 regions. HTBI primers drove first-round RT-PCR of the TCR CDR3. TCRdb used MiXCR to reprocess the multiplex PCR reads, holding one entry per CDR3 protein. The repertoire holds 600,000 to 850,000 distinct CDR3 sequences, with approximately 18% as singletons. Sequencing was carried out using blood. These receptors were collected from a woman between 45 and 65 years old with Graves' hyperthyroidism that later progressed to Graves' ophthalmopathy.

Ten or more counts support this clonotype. CDR3 in amino acids: CSARREGTAKNIQYF. In nucleotides, the CDR3 is TGCAGTGCTAGGCGCGAGGGTACGGCCAAAAACATTCAGTACTTC. The chain carries TRBV20-1 and TRBJ2-4, with D perhaps TRBD2 (5 bases). This CDR3 region has 15 residues. The germline gives CDR1 DFQATT, CDR2 SNEGSKA (reference sequence). V was trimmed by 3 bases and J by 1 base, leaving 13 bases between them.

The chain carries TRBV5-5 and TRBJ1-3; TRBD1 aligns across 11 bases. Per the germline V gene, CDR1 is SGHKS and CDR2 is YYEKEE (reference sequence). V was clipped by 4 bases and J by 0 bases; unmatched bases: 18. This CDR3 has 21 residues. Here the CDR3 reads CASSISTGTGGEGDSGNTIYF. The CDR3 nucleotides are TGTGCCAGCAGCATATCCACCGGGACAGGGGGTGAAGGAGACTCTGGAAACACCATATATTTT.

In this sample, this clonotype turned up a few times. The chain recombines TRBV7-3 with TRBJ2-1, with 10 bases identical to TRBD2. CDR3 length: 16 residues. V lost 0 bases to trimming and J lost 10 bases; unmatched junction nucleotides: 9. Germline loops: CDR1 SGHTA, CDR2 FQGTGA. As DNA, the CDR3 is TGTGCCAGCAGCTTAACTAGCGGGGGGACGTCTAGGGAGCAGTTCTTC. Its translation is CASSLTSGGTSREQFF.

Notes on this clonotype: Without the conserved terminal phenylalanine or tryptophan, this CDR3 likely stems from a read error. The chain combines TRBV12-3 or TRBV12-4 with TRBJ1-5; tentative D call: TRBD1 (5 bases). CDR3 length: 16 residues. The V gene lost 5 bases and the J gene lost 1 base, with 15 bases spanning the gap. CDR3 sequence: CASSGDRGRSNQPQHS. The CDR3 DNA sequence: TGTGCCAGCAGTGGGGATCGGGGGAGAAGCAATCAGCCCCAGCATTCT.

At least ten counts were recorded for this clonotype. The CDR3 DNA follows: TGTGCCAGCTCACCACCCTACAGCACAGATACGCAGTATTTT. It yields the protein CASSPPYSTDTQYF. V gene TRBV18 combines with J gene TRBJ2-3; D remains ambiguous. CDR1 and CDR2 (germline): KGHSH, LQKENI. Between the trimmed V and J ends, which lost 0 bases and 0 bases, there was a span of 4 bases. CDR3 length equals 14 residues.

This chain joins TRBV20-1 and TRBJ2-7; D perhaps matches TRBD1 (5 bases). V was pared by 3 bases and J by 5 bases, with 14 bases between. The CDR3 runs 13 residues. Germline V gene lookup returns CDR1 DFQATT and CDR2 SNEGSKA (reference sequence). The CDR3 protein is CSASTGASDEQYF. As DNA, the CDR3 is TGCAGTGCTAGTACTGGGGCGTCTGACGAGCAGTACTTC.

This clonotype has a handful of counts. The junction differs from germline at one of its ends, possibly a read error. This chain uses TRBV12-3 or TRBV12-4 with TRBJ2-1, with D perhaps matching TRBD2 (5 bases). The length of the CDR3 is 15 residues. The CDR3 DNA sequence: TGTGCCAGCACGACGGACTGGATCACCGGCAATGAGCGGTTCTTC. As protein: CASTTDWITGNERFF.

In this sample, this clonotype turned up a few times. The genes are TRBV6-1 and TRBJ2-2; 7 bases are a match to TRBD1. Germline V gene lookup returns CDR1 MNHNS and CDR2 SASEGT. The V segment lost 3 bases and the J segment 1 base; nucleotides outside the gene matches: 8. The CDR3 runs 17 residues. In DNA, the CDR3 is TGTGCCAGCAGTGATCGGTCGGGGACAGTGAACACCGGGGAGCTGTTTTTT. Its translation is CASSDRSGTVNTGELFF.

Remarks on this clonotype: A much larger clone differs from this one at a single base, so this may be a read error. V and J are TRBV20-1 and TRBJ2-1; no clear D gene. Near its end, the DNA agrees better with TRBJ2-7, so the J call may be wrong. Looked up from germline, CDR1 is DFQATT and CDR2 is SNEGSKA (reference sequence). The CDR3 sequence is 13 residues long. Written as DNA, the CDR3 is TGCAGTGCTAGATCGGCCTCCTACAATGAGCAGTACTTC. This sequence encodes CSARSASYNEQYF.

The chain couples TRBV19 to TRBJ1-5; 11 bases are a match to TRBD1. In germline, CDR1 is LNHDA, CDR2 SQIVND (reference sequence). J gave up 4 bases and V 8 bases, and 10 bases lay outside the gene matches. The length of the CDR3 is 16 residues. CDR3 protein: CASHIGDRGVNQPQHF. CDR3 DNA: TGTGCCAGTCATATCGGGGACAGGGGGGTGAATCAGCCCCAGCATTTT.

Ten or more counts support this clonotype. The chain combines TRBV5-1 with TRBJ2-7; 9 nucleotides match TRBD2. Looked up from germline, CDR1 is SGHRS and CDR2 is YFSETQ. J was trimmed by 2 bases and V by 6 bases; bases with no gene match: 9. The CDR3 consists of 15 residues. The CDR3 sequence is CASTIGPSGAYEQYF. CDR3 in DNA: TGCGCCAGCACCATAGGGCCTAGCGGGGCCTACGAGCAGTACTTC.

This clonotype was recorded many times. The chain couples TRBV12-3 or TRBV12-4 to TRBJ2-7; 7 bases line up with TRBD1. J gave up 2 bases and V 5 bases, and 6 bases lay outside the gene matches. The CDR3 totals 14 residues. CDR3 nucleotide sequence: TGTGCCAGCAGTCCGGTCCAGGGGGCCTACGAGCAGTACTTC. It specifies CASSPVQGAYEQYF.

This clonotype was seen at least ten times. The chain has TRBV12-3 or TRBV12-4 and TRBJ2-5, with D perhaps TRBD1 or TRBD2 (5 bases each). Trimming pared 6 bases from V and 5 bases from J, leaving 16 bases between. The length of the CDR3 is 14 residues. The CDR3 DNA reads TGTGCCAGCAGCTCCGTGGGGGAACGGGAGACCCAGTACTTC. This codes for CASSSVGERETQYF.

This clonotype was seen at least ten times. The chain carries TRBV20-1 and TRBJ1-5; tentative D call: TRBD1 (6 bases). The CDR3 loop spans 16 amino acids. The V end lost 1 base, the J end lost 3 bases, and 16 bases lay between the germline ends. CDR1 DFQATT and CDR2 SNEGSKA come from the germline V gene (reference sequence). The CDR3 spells CSARARGRDNNQPQHF. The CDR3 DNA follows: TGCAGTGCTAGAGCTCGCGGCCGGGACAACAATCAGCCCCAGCATTTT.

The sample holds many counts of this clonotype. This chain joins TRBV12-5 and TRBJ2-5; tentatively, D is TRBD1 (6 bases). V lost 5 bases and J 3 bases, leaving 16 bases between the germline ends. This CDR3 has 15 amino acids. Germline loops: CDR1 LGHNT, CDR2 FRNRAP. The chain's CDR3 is CASGRWGQSEETQYF. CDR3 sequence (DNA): TGTGCTAGTGGTAGGTGGGGGCAGAGTGAAGAGACCCAGTACTTC.

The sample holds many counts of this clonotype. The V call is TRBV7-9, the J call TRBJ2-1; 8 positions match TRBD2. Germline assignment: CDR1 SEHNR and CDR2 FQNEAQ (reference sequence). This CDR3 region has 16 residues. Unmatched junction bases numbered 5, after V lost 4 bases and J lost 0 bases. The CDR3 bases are TGTGCCAGCAGCTACCAGCGGGGGCGCTCCTACAATGAGCAGTTCTTC. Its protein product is CASSYQRGRSYNEQFF.

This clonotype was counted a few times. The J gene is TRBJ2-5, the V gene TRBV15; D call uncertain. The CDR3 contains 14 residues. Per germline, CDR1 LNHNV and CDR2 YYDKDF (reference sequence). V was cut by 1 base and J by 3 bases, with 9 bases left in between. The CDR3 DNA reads TGTGCCACCAGCAGAGGAGAGGCTGAAGAGACCCAGTACTTC. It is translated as CATSRGEAEETQYF.

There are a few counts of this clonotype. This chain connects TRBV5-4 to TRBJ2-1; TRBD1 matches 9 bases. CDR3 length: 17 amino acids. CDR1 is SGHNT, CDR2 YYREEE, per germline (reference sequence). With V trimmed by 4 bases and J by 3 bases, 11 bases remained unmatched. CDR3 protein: CASSTGGGTGLYNEQFF. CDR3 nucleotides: TGTGCCAGCAGCACCGGAGGCGGGACAGGGCTCTACAATGAGCAGTTCTTC.

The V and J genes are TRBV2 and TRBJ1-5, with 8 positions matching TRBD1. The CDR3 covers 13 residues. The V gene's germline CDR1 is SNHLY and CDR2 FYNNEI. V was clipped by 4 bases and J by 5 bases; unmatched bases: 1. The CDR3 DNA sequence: TGTGCCAGCAGTGCAGGGGGCTATCAGCCCCAGCATTTT. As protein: CASSAGGYQPQHF.

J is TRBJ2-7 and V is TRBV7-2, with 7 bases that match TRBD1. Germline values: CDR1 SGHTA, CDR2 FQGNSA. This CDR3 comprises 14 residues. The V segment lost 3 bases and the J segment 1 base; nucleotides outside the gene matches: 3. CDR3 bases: TGTGCCAGCAGCTTTTACAGGGGTTCCTACGAGCAGTACTTC. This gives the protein CASSFYRGSYEQYF.

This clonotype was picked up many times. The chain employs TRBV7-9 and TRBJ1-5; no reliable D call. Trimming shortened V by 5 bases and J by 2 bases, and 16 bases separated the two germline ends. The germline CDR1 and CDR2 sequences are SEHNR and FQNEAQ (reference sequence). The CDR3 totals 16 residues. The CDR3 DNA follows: TGTGCCAGCAGCCACCGGGCCCTCCGAGGCAATCAGCCCCAGCATTTT. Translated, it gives CASSHRALRGNQPQHF.

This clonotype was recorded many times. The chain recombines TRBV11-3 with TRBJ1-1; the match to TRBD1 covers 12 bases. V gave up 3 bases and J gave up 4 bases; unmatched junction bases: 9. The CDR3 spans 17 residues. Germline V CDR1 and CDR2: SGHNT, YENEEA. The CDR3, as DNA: TGTGCCAGCAGCTTCTCCGGGACAGGGGGCCGAGCCACTGAAGCTTTCTTT. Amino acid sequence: CASSFSGTGGRATEAFF. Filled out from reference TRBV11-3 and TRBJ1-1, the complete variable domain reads EAGVVQSPRYKIIEKKQPVAFWCNPISGHNTLYWYLQNLGQGPELLIRYENEEAVDDSQLPKDRFSAERLKGVDSTLKIQPAELGDSAVYLCASSFSGTGGRATEAFFGQGTRLTVV.

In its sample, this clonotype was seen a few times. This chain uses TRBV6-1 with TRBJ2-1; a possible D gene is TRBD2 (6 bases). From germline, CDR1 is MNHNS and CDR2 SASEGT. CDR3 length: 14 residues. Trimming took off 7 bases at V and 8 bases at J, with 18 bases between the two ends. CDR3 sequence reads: CASKNQEGTHEQFF. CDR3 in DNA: TGTGCCAGCAAAAACCAGGAGGGGACCCATGAGCAGTTCTTC.